Presented here are 5 T cell receptor beta chains from one specimen sequenced in a study of shared clonotypes between healthy human individuals. Clones were read by immunoSEQ multiplex PCR, and TCRdb kept only the in-frame ones, dropping some. The sample lists 2.5 million or so clones; around nine tenths were seen once. The sample taken for sequencing was naive CD4+ T cells sorted from blood. Subset given: CD45RA+ positively selected. The origin of the receptors is a man in his late teens or twenties in good health.

The chain is built from TRBV5-1 and TRBJ2-7; D unclear. The CDR3 consists of 12 residues. Germline CDR1 reads SGHRS; CDR2 reads YFSETQ. Trimming removed 3 bases from V and 3 bases from J, with 7 bases in between. In DNA form, the CDR3 reads TGCGCCAGCAGCTCAGACGGCTACGAGCAGTACTTC. Residues: CASSSDGYEQYF.

About this clone: The sample has other DNA sequences that encode this CDR3 too. The genes are TRBV5-1 and TRBJ2-7, with D maybe TRBD1 (5 bases). The ends were cut back, 1 base at V and 0 bases at J, with 8 bases in the middle. The CDR3 spans 14 residues. Germline CDR1 is SGHRS and CDR2 is YFSETQ. CDR3: CASSLQGGSYEQYF. The DNA of the CDR3 is TGCGCCAGCAGCTTGCAGGGCGGCTCCTACGAGCAGTACTTC.

The chain recombines TRBV7-3 with TRBJ2-3, with D perhaps TRBD2 (6 bases). CDR3 length: 15 residues. Germline CDR1 SGHTA, CDR2 FQGTGA. Trimming cost V 1 base and J 2 bases, with 10 bases left between them. CDR3 sequence reads: CASSLRGDFTDTQYF. CDR3 sequence (DNA): TGTGCCAGCAGCTTAAGGGGGGATTTCACAGATACGCAGTATTTT.

CDR3 region: CASSLVAHQETQYF. Written as DNA, the CDR3 is TGCGCCAGCAGCTTGGTGGCACACCAAGAGACCCAGTACTTC. The J gene is TRBJ2-5, the V gene TRBV5-1, with unresolved D. The CDR3 consists of 14 residues. V lost 0 bases and J 0 bases, leaving 6 bases between the germline ends. Per the germline V gene, CDR1 is SGHRS and CDR2 is YFSETQ.

V and J are TRBV30 and TRBJ2-3, with 9 nucleotides matching TRBD1. The CDR3 length is 14 residues. The J segment lost 6 bases and the V segment lost 3 bases, leaving 7 bases of the junction unmatched. Germline V gene sequence: CDR1 GTSNPN, CDR2 SVGIG (reference sequence). CDR3 DNA: TGTGCCTGGAGCCGAGACAGGGGGGGGGATACGCAGTATTTT. Amino acid sequence: CAWSRDRGGDTQYF.